The source of this TCR beta chain is a study of blood T cell repertoires in COVID-19. Study-wide context: The United States, Italy and Spain supplied acute and convalescent COVID-19 samples.

The table came from immunoSEQ multiplex PCR; TCRdb's copy has only in-frame clones and leaves some out. The sample has about 180,000 clones, roughly 84% seen once. This TCR was sampled from a person aged 70 to 85 with COVID-19, enrolled during active disease. The material sequenced was peripheral blood.

CDR3 nucleotides: TGTGCCAGCAGCCTACTAGGGCCTACTAGCACAGATACGCAGTATTTT. This encodes CASSLLGPTSTDTQYF. The chain couples TRBV7-9 to TRBJ2-3, with a possible D match to TRBD2 (5 bases). CDR3 length: 16 amino acids. The germline V and J ends were trimmed by 5 bases and 0 bases, with 15 bases remaining between them. Germline-derived CDR1 and CDR2 are SEHNR and FQNEAQ (reference sequence).